Presented here are 18 T cell receptor beta chains from one specimen sequenced in a study of shared clonotypes between healthy human individuals. Sequencing used immunoSEQ multiplex PCR; TCRdb keeps in-frame clones, though not all of them. The sample carries millions of clones, more than 85% recorded once. Input material: naive CD4+ T cells from PBMCs. Subset specified: CD45RA+ positively selected. The receptors shown here come from a man in his late teens or twenties in good health. Some clones in this sample may be carry-over from other donors' samples.

V is TRBV19 and J is TRBJ1-4; TRBD1 agrees at 9 bases. This CDR3 has 14 residues. CDR1 and CDR2 (germline): LNHDA, SQIVND (reference sequence). Trimming removed 8 bases from V and 8 bases from J; junction bases left unmatched: 9. This CDR3 is CASGRDRAREKLFF. The CDR3 DNA follows: TGTGCCAGTGGACGGGACAGGGCTCGAGAAAAACTGTTTTTT.

V is TRBV4-1 and J is TRBJ1-2, with no clear D. Germline lookup yields CDR1 MGHRA and CDR2 YSYEKL. With 5 bases removed from V and 1 base from J, the gap between germline ends came to 14 bases. The CDR3 is 15 residues long. The CDR3 reads CASSFPSGVNYGYTF. As DNA, the CDR3 is TGCGCCAGCAGCTTCCCCTCCGGAGTTAACTATGGCTACACCTTC.

The chain links TRBV7-3 to TRBJ2-3; D tentatively fits TRBD1 or TRBD2 (5 bases each). The germline V and J ends were trimmed by 3 bases and 6 bases, with 13 bases remaining between them. Germline loops: CDR1 SGHTA, CDR2 FQGTGA. CDR3 length: 14 residues. CDR3 sequence (DNA): TGTGCCAGCAGCTTGGGACCGGGCGAGGATACGCAGTATTTT. This sequence encodes CASSLGPGEDTQYF.

This chain links TRBV7-7 with TRBJ2-7; possibly TRBD1 or TRBD2 for D (5 bases each). Trimming left V 5 bases short and J 7 bases short, with 15 bases between. The germline CDR1 and CDR2 sequences are SSHAT and FNYEAQ (reference sequence). The CDR3 runs 13 residues. CDR3 sequence: CASSLNDEGEQYF. The DNA for the CDR3 is TGTGCCAGCAGCCTAAATGACGAGGGGGAGCAGTACTTC.

Concerning this clone: Other DNA sequences in the same sample also yield this CDR3. V gene TRBV7-9 combines with J gene TRBJ2-3; D is unresolved. This CDR3 contains 11 residues. V gave up 5 bases and J gave up 3 bases, with 3 bases separating them. Germline CDR1 is SEHNR and CDR2 is FQNEAQ (reference sequence). CDR3 amino acids: CASSPTDTQYF. In nucleotides, the CDR3 is TGTGCCAGCAGCCCGACAGATACGCAGTATTTT.

This rearrangement joins TRBV25-1 to TRBJ2-6; 11 nucleotides agree with TRBD1. The CDR3 has 16 residues. J was trimmed by 3 bases and V by 5 bases; bases with no gene match: 3. Germline V gene lookup returns CDR1 MGHDK and CDR2 SYGVNS. The CDR3 loop is CASSPGQGVGANVLTF. The CDR3 DNA reads TGTGCCAGCAGTCCGGGACAGGGGGTTGGGGCCAACGTCCTGACTTTC.

V is TRBV28 and J is TRBJ1-1; TRBD1 matches 12 bases. Germline CDR1 and CDR2: MDHEN and SYDVKM. Trimming took 8 bases from V and 4 from J; bases not matched to a gene: 5. The CDR3 consists of 14 residues. CDR3 coding DNA: TGTGCCAGCGGGACAGGGGGCGCATTCACTGAAGCTTTCTTT. Residues: CASGTGGAFTEAFF. Based on the CDR3 plus reference TRBV28 and TRBJ1-1, the full variable domain is DVKVTQSSRYLVKRTGEKVFLECVQDMDHENMFWYRQDPGLGLRLIYFSYDVKMKEKGDIPEGYSVSREKKERFSLILESASTNQTSMYLCASGTGGAFTEAFFGQGTRLTVV.

Concerning this clone: In the same sample, other DNA sequences code for this CDR3. The V gene is TRBV5-1, the J gene TRBJ1-1; 7 bases are shared with TRBD1. In germline, CDR1 is SGHRS, CDR2 YFSETQ. V lost 0 bases, J lost 2 bases, and 4 bases stayed unmatched. The CDR3 runs 15 residues. CDR3 protein: CASSLGTGTNTEAFF. Written as DNA, the CDR3 is TGCGCCAGCAGCTTGGGGACAGGTACCAACACTGAAGCTTTCTTT.

Only one count was recorded for this clone. The chain joins TRBV29-1 to TRBJ2-1; D is perhaps TRBD2 (6 bases). Germline lookup yields CDR1 SQVTM and CDR2 ANQGSEA. The length of the CDR3 is 14 residues. With 4 bases removed from V and 2 bases from J, the gap between germline ends came to 12 bases. CDR3 nucleotide sequence: TGCAGCGTTGGACTAGAAAGGACCTACAATGAGCAGTTCTTC. Its protein product is CSVGLERTYNEQFF.

The chain carries TRBV19 and TRBJ1-2; TRBD1 matches at 9 bases. CDR1 and CDR2 (germline): LNHDA, SQIVND (reference sequence). The CDR3 is made up of 18 amino acids. V was clipped by 5 bases and J by 6 bases; unmatched bases: 19. Here the CDR3 DNA reads TGTGCCAGTAGTTCCCGTCCCGGGACAGGGAAAAGTATCGATGGCTACACCTTC. The encoded protein is CASSSRPGTGKSIDGYTF.

This clone has only one observation. CDR3 protein: CASSLYITKNIQYF. The CDR3 DNA follows: TGTGCCAGTAGTCTGTATATAACCAAAAACATTCAGTACTTC. The genes are TRBV19 and TRBJ2-4, with no clear D. The CDR3 loop spans 14 amino acids. CDR1 is LNHDA, CDR2 SQIVND, per germline (reference sequence). Trimming took 5 bases from V and 2 from J, leaving 10 bases between them.

This chain joins TRBV25-1 and TRBJ2-2, with TRBD2 identical over 8 bases. The CDR3 is 16 amino acids. V lost 6 bases, J lost 5 bases, and 11 bases stayed unmatched. Germline CDR1 and CDR2: MGHDK and SYGVNS. In DNA, the CDR3 is TGTGCCAGCAGAGAGACTAGCGCACGGGATACCGGGGAGCTGTTTTTT. The encoded protein is CASRETSARDTGELFF.

Only one count was recorded for this clone. Other DNA sequences of this sample code for an identical CDR3. The gene calls are TRBV28 and TRBJ2-5, with D tentatively TRBD2 (5 bases). Germline assignment: CDR1 MDHEN and CDR2 SYDVKM. V lost 6 bases, J lost 1 base, and 12 bases lay in between. This CDR3 spans 14 amino acids. The CDR3 loop reads CASSPAGGQETQYF. CDR3 nucleotides: TGTGCCAGCAGCCCGGCGGGCGGCCAAGAGACCCAGTACTTC.

As for this clone: One junction end does not reproduce the germline sequence, and a read error may be involved. This rearrangement joins TRBV4-1 to TRBJ1-2; D not certain. CDR1 MGHRA and CDR2 YSYEKL come from the germline V gene. This CDR3 contains 11 residues. CDR3 amino acids: CASSQGGWTAF. CDR3 bases: TGCGCCAGCAGCCAAGGTGGCTGGACCGCCTTC.

The chain carries TRBV28 and TRBJ2-2; weak D call: TRBD2 (5 bases). The length of the CDR3 is 14 residues. The germline V gene encodes CDR1 MDHEN and CDR2 SYDVKM. The V end lost 4 bases, the J end lost 1 base, and 7 bases lay between the germline ends. The CDR3 nucleotides read TGTGCCAGCAGTTCCAGCGGGAACACCGGGGAGCTGTTTTTT. It yields the protein CASSSSGNTGELFF.

This sequence joins TRBV18 and TRBJ2-1, with 9 positions matching TRBD2. The V gene's germline CDR1 is KGHSH and CDR2 LQKENI. The CDR3 loop spans 17 amino acids. The V and J ends lost 3 bases and 6 bases, in that order; junction bases with no gene match: 12. Written as DNA, the CDR3 is TGTGCCAGCTCACCGATTATAGCGGGAGAATCCGGCAATGAGCAGTTCTTC. Translating it yields CASSPIIAGESGNEQFF.

This chain connects TRBV15 to TRBJ2-5; 10 bases map to TRBD1. Germline CDR1 reads LNHNV; CDR2 reads YYDKDF (reference sequence). The CDR3 is made up of 15 amino acids. J gave up 4 bases and V 3 bases, and 5 bases lay outside the gene matches. CDR3: CATSRDRGTRETQYF. CDR3 nucleotides: TGTGCCACCAGCAGGGACAGGGGGACAAGAGAGACCCAGTACTTC.

V is TRBV4-2 and J is TRBJ2-7; 7 bases are shared with TRBD2. The trim removed 0 bases at V and 5 bases at J, leaving 13 bases unmatched. The CDR3 is made up of 17 amino acids. Looked up from germline, CDR1 is LGHNA and CDR2 is YNFKEQ. As DNA, the CDR3 is TGTGCCAGCAGCCAAGATGCGGAGGCCCAGCGGGGAAACGAGCAGTACTTC. As protein: CASSQDAEAQRGNEQYF.